This T cell receptor beta chain was recovered during a study of beta chain features in type 1 diabetes. Expressed TCRB transcripts got sequenced, as all isolated RNA was reverse transcribed. TCRdb's copy holds only in-frame clones and misses some; the assay was immunoSEQ multiplex PCR. The repertoire holds more than 95,000 clones, with 17% as singletons. General study results and limits: The cDNA sequencing approach could over-represent high-TCR-expressing cells. Shorter TCRB CDR3s, moderately but significantly so, marked every one of the four CD4+ subsets in Type 1 diabetes patients.

Germline V gene sequence: CDR1 SEHNR, CDR2 FQNEAQ (reference sequence). The CDR3 runs 16 residues. The V and J ends lost 2 bases and 5 bases, in that order; junction bases with no gene match: 5. This clone showed up many times. Its antigen is not identified. Sequenced material: central memory CD4+ T cells from blood. The rearrangement joins TRBV7-9 to TRBJ2-2; 10 nucleotides align to TRBD2. This clonotype was obtained from a man aged 18 to 35 with type 1 diabetes. CDR3 nucleotides: TGTGCCAGCAGCTTAACCCTAGCGGGAGTAACCGGGGAGCTGTTTTTT. This codes for CASSLTLAGVTGELFF. Supplemented by reference TRBV7-9 and TRBJ2-2, the full variable domain reads DTGVSQNPRHKITKRGQNVTFRCDPISEHNRLYWYRQTLGQGPEFLTYFQNEAQLEKSRLLSDRFSAERPKGSFSTLEIQRTEQGDSAMYLCASSLTLAGVTGELFFGEGSRLTVL.